Following are 15 T cell receptor beta chains from one sample sequenced in a study of blood T cell repertoires in COVID-19. Measured with immunoSEQ multiplex PCR; TCRdb has only the in-frame clones, and not every one. This sample has approximately 290,000 clones, with approximately 89% found just once. Sequences were obtained from peripheral blood. These receptors were taken from a woman aged 60-75 years with acute or convalescent COVID-19.

This clone was seen once. The chain combines TRBV27 with TRBJ2-2, with 12 bases lining up with TRBD2. V was pared by 5 bases and J by 2 bases, with 9 bases of the junction left unmatched. The germline V gene has CDR1 MNHEY and CDR2 SMNVEV (reference sequence). The CDR3 is 18 residues long. This CDR3 is CASSPLLAGGSNTGELFF. The CDR3 DNA reads as TGTGCCAGCAGTCCACTGCTAGCGGGGGGGTCAAACACCGGGGAGCTGTTTTTT.

V is TRBV28 and J is TRBJ1-5, with 7 positions matching TRBD1. The length of the CDR3 is 14 residues. Germline-derived CDR1 and CDR2 are MDHEN and SYDVKM. The V gene end was trimmed by 4 bases and the J gene end by 3 bases; junction bases not matched to a gene: 3. CDR3 sequence: CASSSGTVNQPQHF. For the CDR3, the DNA is TGTGCCAGCAGTTCCGGGACAGTCAATCAGCCCCAGCATTTT. The entire variable domain, with the rest obtained from reference TRBV28 and TRBJ1-5, is as follows: DVKVTQSSRYLVKRTGEKVFLECVQDMDHENMFWYRQDPGLGLRLIYFSYDVKMKEKGDIPEGYSVSREKKERFSLILESASTNQTSMYLCASSSGTVNQPQHFGDGTRLSIL.

The chain joins TRBV7-9 to TRBJ2-3; 9 bases are shared with TRBD2. CDR3 size: 15 residues. The V gene's germline CDR1 is SEHNR and CDR2 FQNEAQ (reference sequence). With 1 base clipped from V and 2 bases from J, the junction kept 1 base outside the gene matches. CDR3 residues: CASSLVAGDTDTQYF. In nucleotides, the CDR3 is TGTGCCAGCAGCTTAGTAGCGGGGGACACAGATACGCAGTATTTT. The full variable domain, completed using reference TRBV7-9 and TRBJ2-3, is DTGVSQNPRHKITKRGQNVTFRCDPISEHNRLYWYRQTLGQGPEFLTYFQNEAQLEKSRLLSDRFSAERPKGSFSTLEIQRTEQGDSAMYLCASSLVAGDTDTQYFGPGTRLTVL.

This clone appeared once. The chain joins TRBV18 to TRBJ1-3, with 8 bases identical to TRBD1. CDR3 length: 15 residues. CDR1 is KGHSH and CDR2 is LQKENI in the germline V gene. The V gene end was trimmed by 2 bases and the J gene end by 7 bases; junction bases not matched to a gene: 7. The CDR3 bases are TGTGCCAGCTCACCATTTATCGACAGGGGCAACACCATATATTTT. It codes for CASSPFIDRGNTIYF.

The J gene is TRBJ1-5, the V gene TRBV28; TRBD1 matches at 7 bases. This CDR3 has 14 amino acids. Germline assignment: CDR1 MDHEN and CDR2 SYDVKM. The junction had 7 bases not matched to a gene; V was cut back by 7 bases and J by 4 bases. The CDR3 coding sequence is TGTGCCAGCACCCTGGGACAGCCGAATCAGCCCCAGCATTTT. Its translation: CASTLGQPNQPQHF.

The J gene is TRBJ2-1, the V gene TRBV2; D gene ambiguous. The V gene's germline CDR1 is SNHLY and CDR2 FYNNEI. CDR3 length: 11 amino acids. Trimming removed 1 base at V and 9 bases at J, with 4 bases between. The CDR3 protein is CASSEVVEQFF. As DNA, the CDR3 is TGTGCCAGCAGTGAAGTCGTTGAGCAGTTCTTC.

The chain combines TRBV19 with TRBJ2-3; 8 positions match TRBD1. V lost 3 bases, J lost 6 bases, and 11 bases stayed unmatched. This CDR3 has 16 amino acids. Germline lookup yields CDR1 LNHDA and CDR2 SQIVND (reference sequence). CDR3 coding DNA: TGTGCCAGTAGTATCCTCGACAGGGGAGGTAGGGATACGCAGTATTTT. Its protein product is CASSILDRGGRDTQYF.

The rearrangement links TRBV19 to TRBJ2-3; TRBD2 aligns across 9 bases. The J segment lost 0 bases and the V segment lost 3 bases, leaving 7 bases of the junction unmatched. The germline V gene has CDR1 LNHDA and CDR2 SQIVND (reference sequence). The CDR3 is 17 residues long. As DNA, the CDR3 is TGTGCCAGTAGTATCCTACTAGCGGGCGTGAGCACAGATACGCAGTATTTT. It codes for CASSILLAGVSTDTQYF.

The chain carries TRBV5-8 and TRBJ2-3; 10 bases fit TRBD2. CDR3 length: 16 amino acids. After removal of 4 bases from V and 0 bases from J, the junction contained 5 bases not matched to a gene. Germline V gene lookup returns CDR1 SGHTS and CDR2 YDEGEE. The CDR3 loop is CASSRPGLASTDTQYF. DNA for the CDR3: TGTGCCAGCAGCCGACCGGGACTAGCGAGCACAGATACGCAGTATTTT.

The gene calls are TRBV7-2 and TRBJ1-4; 7 bases line up with TRBD1. Looked up from germline, CDR1 is SGHTA and CDR2 is FQGNSA. Unmatched junction bases numbered 7, after V lost 5 bases and J lost 7 bases. CDR3 length: 14 amino acids. CDR3: CASSPTGFIEKLFF. As DNA, the CDR3 is TGTGCCAGCAGCCCGACAGGGTTTATTGAAAAACTGTTTTTT. Looking up the rest from reference TRBV7-2 and TRBJ1-4 gives the full variable domain: GAGVSQSPSNKVTEKGKDVELRCDPISGHTALYWYRQSLGQGLEFLIYFQGNSAPDKSGLPSDRFSAERTGGSVSTLTIQRTQQEDSAVYLCASSPTGFIEKLFFGSGTQLSVL.

The chain carries TRBV2 and TRBJ2-1; D call uncertain. CDR3 length: 11 amino acids. Germline CDR1 reads SNHLY; CDR2 reads FYNNEI. The germline V and J ends were trimmed by 2 bases and 16 bases, with 12 bases remaining between them. CDR3 loop: CASSESQERFF. The CDR3 nucleotides read TGTGCCAGCAGTGAAAGTCAGGAAAGATTCTTC.

This clone has more than one count but fewer than ten. The chain couples TRBV5-4 to TRBJ1-4; D not certain. CDR1 is SGHNT and CDR2 is YYREEE in the germline V gene (reference sequence). This CDR3 is 13 amino acids long. Deletions cut 0 bases from V and 5 bases from J, with 5 bases between. CDR3 DNA sequence: TGTGCCAGCAGCTTGGTCGGGAATGAAAAACTGTTTTTT. It translates to CASSLVGNEKLFF.

The sample holds one count of this clone. CDR3 amino acids: CATGTPGGYEQYF. The CDR3 DNA is TGTGCCACGGGGACTCCCGGGGGGTACGAGCAGTACTTC. The rearrangement links TRBV28 to TRBJ2-7; 7 bases are shared with TRBD2. The CDR3 consists of 13 residues. V dropped 10 bases and J dropped 4; count of bases not matched to a gene: 10. Germline values: CDR1 MDHEN, CDR2 SYDVKM.

J is TRBJ1-6 and V is TRBV11-2; D is ambiguous. The germline CDR1 and CDR2 sequences are SGHAT and FQNNGV. Trimming removed 1 base at V and 9 bases at J, with 16 bases between. The CDR3 covers 16 residues. The CDR3 sequence is CASSLGHRSMSSPLHF. CDR3 nucleotide sequence: TGTGCCAGCAGCTTAGGGCACAGATCTATGAGTTCACCCCTCCACTTT.

This rearrangement joins TRBV28 to TRBJ2-5, with 8 nucleotides matching TRBD2. The germline gives CDR1 MDHEN, CDR2 SYDVKM. This CDR3 comprises 14 residues. Trimming removed 7 bases from V and 7 bases from J; junction bases left unmatched: 11. CDR3 amino acids: CASTDHSRGGTQYF. CDR3 nucleotide sequence: TGTGCCAGCACCGACCACTCCCGGGGGGGGACCCAGTACTTC.